These T cell receptor beta chains were read from a single sample in a study of response to subunit inactivated influenza vaccine. TCRdb re-analysed the RT-PCR reads in MiXCR, keeping a single row per CDR3 protein. Here the sample spans around 750,000 distinct CDR3 sequences, about 20% being singletons. The sequencing here drew on PBMCs from blood, taken 4 to 6 days after vaccination. The receptors shown here come from a man aged 50 to 59 who received an inactivated influenza vaccine. Each CDR3 is given with its conserved first and last residue. Each record gives: J gene, clone size, D gene, V gene, CDR3 DNA, CDR3 protein. A D gene is named only where the DNA matches it firmly. Clone sizes are given selectively: once, few, many, or a class where the clone is expanded.

>TRBJ2-5|few|TRBD2|TRBV15
TGTGCCACCAGCAGAGACCCTAGCGGGGGACAAGAGACCCAGTACTTC
CATSRDPSGGQETQYF
>TRBJ2-2|.|.|TRBV5-1
TGCGCCAGCAGCTTGGTATCCGTAGGTCTAGCCGGGGAGCTGTTTTTT
CASSLVSVGLAGELFF
>TRBJ2-3|few|.|TRBV11-1
TGTGCCAGCAGCCCGCGAAAGAGCGCAGATACGCAGTATTTT
CASSPRKSADTQYF
>TRBJ2-7|few|.|TRBV6-2/TRBV6-3
TGTGCCAGCAGCCGTTCCCAGAACAGGTTCCCCTACGAGCAGTACTTC
CASSRSQNRFPYEQYF
>TRBJ2-3|.|TRBD2|TRBV5-1
TGCGCCAGCAGCTCCCCTAAACTAGCGGGCTTCACAGATACGCAGTATTTT
CASSSPKLAGFTDTQYF
>TRBJ1-4|few|TRBD1|TRBV20-1
TGCAGTGCCCTGGGACAGGTTGGTGAAAAACTGTTTTTT
CSALGQVGEKLFF
>TRBJ2-1|few|TRBD2|TRBV20-1
TGCAGTGCTATTACCGGGACTAGCCGTCCAGGCTCCTACAATGAGCAGTTCTTC
CSAITGTSRPGSYNEQFF
>TRBJ2-3|few|TRBD1|TRBV25-1
TGTGCCAGCAGTGAAGGGACCGGGACAGGGAATACGCAGTATTTT
CASSEGTGTGNTQYF
>TRBJ1-5|.|TRBD1|TRBV20-1
TGCAGTGCTAGACAGACAGGGGTGGGTAATCAGCCCCAGCATTTT
CSARQTGVGNQPQHF
>TRBJ1-6|.|.|TRBV28
TGTGCCAGCAGTTTATTATCCGGGACGGACTATAATTCACCCCTCCACTTT
CASSLLSGTDYNSPLHF
>TRBJ2-2|many|TRBD2|TRBV12-3/TRBV12-4
TGTGCCAGCAGTTTAAAAAGCGGGAGATTAAGCACCGGGGAGCTGTTTTTT
CASSLKSGRLSTGELFF
>TRBJ2-2|.|TRBD1|TRBV4-3
TGCGCCAGCAGCCCCCAAGGGCAGGGGGCTCGTTACGGGGAGCTGTTTTTT
CASSPQGQGARYGELFF
>TRBJ2-2|.|TRBD2|TRBV28
TGTGCCAGCGGGCCCTCGCAAGGTAGCGGGAGGGCCATCGGGGAGCTGTTTTTT
CASGPSQGSGRAIGELFF
>TRBJ2-4|few|TRBD2|TRBV7-2
TGTGCCAGCAGCCCTCCGGGCGGGGGAAACATTCAGTACTTC
CASSPPGGGNIQYF
>TRBJ2-1|.|.|TRBV9
TGTGCCAGCAGCGTAGGGGGGGAGCTCTACAATGAGCAGTTCTTC
CASSVGGELYNEQFF
>TRBJ2-5|.|.|TRBV12-3/TRBV12-4
TGTGCCAGCGGGACACCGGGGCGAGAGACCCAGTACTTC
CASGTPGRETQYF
>TRBJ2-1|few|TRBD2|TRBV9
TGTGCCAGCAGCGTAAGTGGGGTTTGGACTAGCGGGAAGCTCTTC
CASSVSGVWTSGKLF
>TRBJ2-5|.|.|TRBV3-1
TGTGCCAGCAGAAACGTGGGCGAGACCCAGTACTTC
CASRNVGETQYF